The 25 T cell receptor beta chains given below trace back to one sample, sequenced in a study of T-cell reconstitution after alpha-beta-depleted transplantation in children. Construction of the TCRbeta library involved unique molecular identifiers. TCRdb analysed the PCR reads with MiXCR anew, one entry per CDR3 protein. The sample includes more than 400,000 distinct CDR3 sequences, over 40% seen only once; the top ten take approximately 30%. Material: PBMCs, obtained before TCRalphabeta/CD19-depleted stem cell transplant. The receptors come from a girl aged 2 to 9 with aplastic anemia, due to receive a stem cell transplant.

The table lists this clonotype with many counts. The chain is built from TRBV18 and TRBJ2-3; perhaps TRBD1 as D (6 bases). The CDR3 runs to 13 residues. Looked up from germline, CDR1 is KGHSH and CDR2 is LQKENI. The V end was cut by 0 bases, the J end by 5 bases, with 6 bases between. In nucleotides, the CDR3 is TGTGCCAGCTCACCACCAGGGGGAGATACGCAGTATTTT. Translation gives CASSPPGGDTQYF.

At least ten counts were recorded for this clonotype. The chain links TRBV28 to TRBJ2-5; TRBD1 might be the D (5 bases). The germline V and J ends were trimmed by 4 bases and 2 bases, with 8 bases remaining between them. The CDR3 has 13 amino acids. The germline V gene encodes CDR1 MDHEN and CDR2 SYDVKM. The CDR3 loop is CASSSAGQETQYF. Written as DNA, the CDR3 is TGTGCCAGCAGTTCTGCAGGGCAAGAGACCCAGTACTTC.

The CDR3 coding sequence is TGCGCCAGCAGCATAACAGGGACGACAGATACGCAGTATTTT. This encodes CASSITGTTDTQYF. The gene calls are TRBV5-1 and TRBJ2-3, with D perhaps matching TRBD1 (6 bases). Germline values: CDR1 SGHRS, CDR2 YFSETQ. CDR3 length equals 14 residues. V dropped 4 bases and J dropped 3 bases, with 12 bases sitting between them.

Notes on this clonotype: A much larger clone sits a single nucleotide away, making a read error possible. The chain joins TRBV12-3 or TRBV12-4 to TRBJ1-6; 10 bases align to TRBD1. The CDR3 sequence is 14 residues long. DNA for the CDR3: TGTGCCAGCAGCCGGACAGGGGGGAATTTACCCCTCCACTTT. Its protein is CASSRTGGNLPLHF.

The chain has TRBV29-1 and TRBJ2-3; no firm D call. Germline CDR1 and CDR2: SQVTM and ANQGSEA. With 5 bases removed from V and 2 bases from J, the gap between germline ends came to 17 bases. CDR3 length equals 15 residues. The CDR3 loop reads CSVRTRNPYTDTQYF. CDR3 coding DNA: TGCAGCGTTCGCACACGGAATCCCTACACAGATACGCAGTATTTT.

The chain joins TRBV20-1 to TRBJ2-7; 11 positions agree with TRBD2. With 7 bases clipped from V and 3 bases from J, the junction kept 11 bases outside the gene matches. Germline V gene lookup returns CDR1 DFQATT and CDR2 SNEGSKA (reference sequence). The CDR3 contains 15 residues. The CDR3 is CSEAGLAVLDYEQYF. The CDR3 bases are TGCAGTGAAGCGGGACTAGCGGTATTGGACTACGAGCAGTACTTC.

For the CDR3, the DNA is TGCAGTACATCCACCGGGACAGGGGAGACCCAGTACTTC. It codes for CSTSTGTGETQYF. The V and J genes are TRBV20-1 and TRBJ2-5, with 9 bases lining up with TRBD1. Germline CDR1 and CDR2: DFQATT and SNEGSKA (reference sequence). The CDR3 sequence is 13 residues long. Trimming cost V 8 bases and J 5 bases; bases outside gene matches: 9.

This clonotype was seen ten or more times. The gene calls are TRBV5-1 and TRBJ2-1, with D maybe TRBD1 (8 bases). The CDR3 extends over 15 amino acids. Germline CDR1 and CDR2: SGHRS and YFSETQ. V was shortened by 4 bases and J by 8 bases, with 19 bases between the two germline ends. The CDR3: CASSPGGQAEYEQFF. Here the CDR3 DNA reads TGCGCCAGCAGCCCGGGGGGACAGGCGGAATATGAGCAGTTCTTC.

As regards this clonotype: Germline is not matched at one junction end, which may reflect a read error. The chain has TRBV5-1 and TRBJ2-1; D unclear. The CDR3 is 15 amino acids. CDR1 and CDR2 from the germline V gene are SGHRS and YFSETQ. In DNA, the CDR3 is TGCGCCAGCAGCTTGTATTCGGTTCTAGTCAATGAGCAGCTCTTC. It specifies CASSLYSVLVNEQLF.

The rearrangement joins TRBV7-2 to TRBJ2-1; 8 positions agree with TRBD1. The CDR3 sequence is 13 residues long. The V segment lost 1 base and the J segment 8 bases; nucleotides outside the gene matches: 1. Germline assignment: CDR1 SGHTA and CDR2 FQGNSA. Here the CDR3 reads CASSLGTGYEQFF. The CDR3, as DNA: TGTGCCAGCAGCTTAGGGACAGGGTATGAGCAGTTCTTC.

The V call is TRBV7-6, the J call TRBJ2-7; TRBD2 matches at 8 bases. CDR1 and CDR2 (germline): SGHVS, FNYEAQ. With V trimmed by 5 bases and J by 4 bases, 4 bases remained unmatched. The CDR3 has 13 residues. CDR3 in amino acids: CASSREGRYEQYF. The CDR3 DNA is TGTGCCAGCAGCCGGGAGGGGAGGTACGAGCAGTACTTC.

The chain links TRBV28 to TRBJ2-5; the match to TRBD2 covers 12 bases. After removal of 6 bases from V and 5 bases from J, the junction contained 7 bases not matched to a gene. The CDR3 runs to 15 residues. The V gene's germline CDR1 is MDHEN and CDR2 SYDVKM. CDR3 protein: CASSPSGRGWETQYF. The CDR3 DNA reads TGTGCCAGCAGCCCTAGCGGGAGGGGATGGGAGACCCAGTACTTC.

The genes are TRBV28 and TRBJ2-7; D assignment may be TRBD1 or TRBD2 (5 bases each). The germline V gene has CDR1 MDHEN and CDR2 SYDVKM. Trimming left V 5 bases short and J 3 bases short, with 20 bases between. This CDR3 has 16 residues. The CDR3 nucleotides are TGTGCCAGCAGTCCAAAGGGGAGACAGTATCACTACGAGCAGTACTTC. Protein: CASSPKGRQYHYEQYF.

The sample holds a few counts of this clonotype. The chain links TRBV29-1 to TRBJ1-4; 7 nucleotides align to TRBD1. CDR1 and CDR2 from the germline V gene are SQVTM and ANQGSEA. CDR3 length: 13 amino acids. Germline trimming cut 6 bases from V and 3 bases from J; bases unmatched to any gene: 4. CDR3 bases: TGCAGCGTCCGGGACAGACCTAATGAAAAACTGTTTTTT. It yields the protein CSVRDRPNEKLFF.

This chain joins TRBV27 and TRBJ1-5; 8 positions agree with TRBD1. Losses at the gene ends were 6 bases for V and 7 bases for J; bases not matched to a gene: 8. This CDR3 has 14 residues. The germline CDR1 and CDR2 sequences are MNHEY and SMNVEV (reference sequence). CDR3 nucleotides: TGTGCCAGCAGCCGACAGGGGTTGGGCCAGCCCCAGCATTTT. This encodes CASSRQGLGQPQHF.

This clonotype was seen only once. J is TRBJ2-7 and V is TRBV2; D uncertain. The CDR3 consists of 14 residues. Trimming removed 3 bases from V and 0 bases from J, with 9 bases in between. Germline V gene data show CDR1 as SNHLY and CDR2 as FYNNEI. The CDR3 bases are TGTGCCAGCAGTGAGAGCGATTTCTCCTACGAGCAGTACTTC. Its protein product is CASSESDFSYEQYF. Combining the CDR3 with reference TRBV2 and TRBJ2-7 gives the whole variable domain EPEVTQTPSHQVTQMGQEVILRCVPISNHLYFYWYRQILGQKVEFLVSFYNNEISEKSEIFDDQFSVERPDGSNFTLKIRSTKLEDSAMYFCASSESDFSYEQYFGPGTRLTVT.

This clonotype was recorded many times. The V call is TRBV10-2, the J call TRBJ2-1; D call uncertain. Trimming removed 5 bases from V and 6 bases from J, with 8 bases in between. The CDR3 loop spans 12 amino acids. Germline CDR1 WSHSY, CDR2 SAAADI. CDR3 in DNA: TGCGCCAGCAGTCTTCGGTCCAATGAGCAGTTCTTC. Translation: CASSLRSNEQFF.

Only a few counts were recorded for this clonotype. V is TRBV20-1 and J is TRBJ2-7; 9 positions agree with TRBD1. V gave up 5 bases and J gave up 2 bases; unmatched junction bases: 13. Germline CDR1 and CDR2: DFQATT and SNEGSKA (reference sequence). CDR3 length: 16 amino acids. CDR3 nucleotide sequence: TGCAGTGCTCCTTACGTCGGGACAGGGATTCCCTACGAGCAGTACTTC. Amino acid sequence: CSAPYVGTGIPYEQYF.

This chain uses TRBV4-2 with TRBJ2-6; D perhaps matches TRBD1 (6 bases). The CDR3 length is 16 residues. V was pared by 5 bases and J by 1 base, with 12 bases between. CDR1 and CDR2 (germline): LGHNA, YNFKEQ. For the CDR3, the DNA is TGTGCCAGCAGCACCCACACAGGGTCTGGGGCCAACGTCCTGACTTTC. As protein: CASSTHTGSGANVLTF.

This clonotype was seen at least ten times. DNA for the CDR3: TGCGCCAGCAGTCAAAGGACAGGGATGCTCATGGACTATGGCTACACCTTC. Its protein product is CASSQRTGMLMDYGYTF. This chain uses TRBV5-1 with TRBJ1-2; 8 bases are a match to TRBD1. Germline CDR1 is SGHRS and CDR2 is YFSETQ. This CDR3 has 17 amino acids. With V trimmed by 5 bases and J by 3 bases, 15 bases remained unmatched.

The chain is built from TRBV5-1 and TRBJ2-3; D might be TRBD1 (6 bases). The CDR3 covers 15 residues. V was pared by 0 bases and J by 1 base, with 9 bases between. The V gene's germline CDR1 is SGHRS and CDR2 YFSETQ. The CDR3 sequence: CASSLARGGTDTQYF. For the CDR3, the DNA is TGCGCCAGCAGCTTGGCCAGGGGTGGCACAGATACGCAGTATTTT.

This clonotype was picked up a small number of times. V and J are TRBV13 and TRBJ2-3; 13 bases are shared with TRBD2. Germline V lookup: CDR1 PRHDT, CDR2 FYEKMQ (reference sequence). The CDR3 runs to 17 residues. V dropped 10 bases and J dropped 1; count of bases not matched to a gene: 11. The CDR3, as DNA: TGTGCCACCAGACTAGCGGGAGGCCTGGGGGGCACAGATACGCAGTATTTT. It codes for CATRLAGGLGGTDTQYF.

This chain uses TRBV5-1 with TRBJ2-2, with D possibly called TRBD1 or TRBD2 (7 bases each). Trimming took off 0 bases at V and 4 bases at J, with 13 bases between the two ends. Germline-derived CDR1 and CDR2 are SGHRS and YFSETQ. The CDR3 totals 16 residues. The CDR3 protein is CASSLGQGGSTGELFF. Here the CDR3 DNA reads TGCGCCAGCAGCTTGGGACAGGGAGGGAGCACCGGGGAGCTGTTTTTT.

This clonotype was observed a handful of times. The rearrangement links TRBV20-1 to TRBJ2-7, with a weak D call TRBD1 (5 bases). Deletions cut 5 bases from V and 0 bases from J, with 17 bases between. This CDR3 comprises 15 residues. Per the germline V gene, CDR1 is DFQATT and CDR2 is SNEGSKA (reference sequence). The CDR3, as DNA: TGCAGTGCTCTTGAGAACAGGAGATTCTCCTACGAGCAGTACTTC. Encoded protein: CSALENRRFSYEQYF.

The gene calls are TRBV15 and TRBJ2-5; TRBD1 matches at 8 bases. J lost 2 bases, V lost 3 bases, and 8 bases had no gene match. Germline V gene lookup returns CDR1 LNHNV and CDR2 YYDKDF (reference sequence). This CDR3 has 16 amino acids. CDR3 sequence (DNA): TGTGCCACCAGCAGTCCAGGGGGCCCGATACAAGAGACCCAGTACTTC. Encoded protein: CATSSPGGPIQETQYF.